The T cell receptor (beta chain) described here comes from a study of response to subunit inactivated influenza vaccine. TCRdb reanalysed the RT-PCR reads using MiXCR and keeps one entry per CDR3 protein. The profile covers hundreds of thousands of distinct CDR3 sequences, with 14% appearing a single time and 6% to 9.5% taken by the ten largest. The V and J ends lost 6 bases and 4 bases, in that order; junction bases with no gene match: 12. The CDR3 runs 17 residues. Per the germline V gene, CDR1 is SNHLY and CDR2 is FYNNEI. Sequences were derived from PBMCs from blood, sampled approximately 15 days before vaccination. This sequence was found in a man in his fifties who received an inactivated influenza vaccine. The chain employs TRBV2 and TRBJ2-5; 12 positions agree with TRBD1. CDR3 sequence reads: CASSSLPGQGARETQYF. Here the CDR3 DNA reads TGTGCCAGCAGCAGCCTGCCGGGACAGGGGGCGAGAGAGACCCAGTACTTC. Looking up the rest from reference TRBV2 and TRBJ2-5 gives the full variable domain: EPEVTQTPSHQVTQMGQEVILRCVPISNHLYFYWYRQILGQKVEFLVSFYNNEISEKSEIFDDQFSVERPDGSNFTLKIRSTKLEDSAMYFCASSSLPGQGARETQYFGPGTRLLVL.